This TCR beta chain was retrieved from a study of blood T cell repertoires in COVID-19 (dated by TCRdb to 2020 to 2021). Regarding the study in general: The collaborator samples originated in the United States, Italy and Spain and spanned the acute and convalescent phases of COVID-19. HLA class I and class II types, where available, came from metadata supplied by the sample provider rather than from assay-based typing. A freely available public database, intended as a resource for researchers studying the immune response to SARS-CoV-2, is where the repertoires were released. Subjects who had been exposed to COVID-19, were actively infected with it, or had recovered from it provided the deeply sampled blood TCRbeta repertoires that made up the dataset. Nearly every sample came with metadata listing a de-identified subject ID, COVID-19 status, age in years and sex. The material from the prospective study consisted of cDNA or gDNA derived from T cells, B-cell-depleted T cells, or PBMCs. The samples were drawn from the first 160 participants of the ongoing ImmuneRACE study and from roughly 1,300 subjects provided by 6 global collaborators.

V loses 2 bases of germline sequence and J loses 1 base, and the interval between the two ends is 8 bases. Reading from cysteine to phenylalanine, the CDR3 counts 14 amino acids. Just CDR3 DNA is preserved here, 42 bases in frame from base 1. In the germline V gene (reference sequence), CDR1 corresponds to MNHEY and CDR2 to SMNVEV. Remarks on this clone: The antigen it binds to is not known. One base away there is no much larger clone; base qualities are not given.

TCRbeta CDR3 regions were amplified from genomic DNA by means of the immunoSEQ Assay, a bias-controlled multiplex PCR. The paper's data handling went like this. Nucleated cell counts per sample were estimated from amplification of reference gene primers within the assay. Sequence reads were collapsed and filtered to measure the absolute abundance of every unique TCRbeta CDR3 rearrangement. Productive Simpson clonality was computed per sample as the square root of Simpson's diversity index over productive rearrangements. In its TCRdb copy, this immuneACCESS table keeps in-frame sequences only and misses some clones. Where compared with another copy, unresolved V genes explain less than half of these, and the others have no known cause. The DNA gave D and trimming, while V, J and clone size come from that table. The sample data list fewer than 250,000 clones, and around nine tenths of these were observed just once. The leading ten clones occupy 1.5% to 2% of the sample.

Findings and caveats that apply to the study as a whole: The amount of clinical and demographic metadata varied by source and participant and was provided uncurated.

A second Seattle source provided samples from volunteer blood donors who had recovered from COVID-19. Each collaborating institution followed its own protocols to collect whole blood in K2EDTA tubes. Collaborator samples were shipped for TCRbeta analysis as frozen whole blood, isolated PBMCs, or DNA extracted from either sample type. Here the chain combines TRBV27 and TRBJ1-1; tentative D gene TRBD1, with 5 bases matching. This TCR was recovered from a woman aged 55-75 years who had recovered from COVID-19. The sequencing input was peripheral blood. The CDR3 region has the sequence CASSLRTQNTEAFF. The DNA sequence reads TGTGCCAGCAGTTTACGGACACAGAACACTGAAGCTTTCTTT.